This is a list of T cell receptor beta chains from one sample in a study of blood T cell repertoires in COVID-19. The protocol was immunoSEQ multiplex PCR, while the TCRdb copy is restricted to in-frame clones and leaves out a portion. The table includes about 220,000 clones, around 81% detected once. Material for sequencing was peripheral blood. The receptors originated from a human donor in a cohort sampled during active COVID-19. The CDR3 runs from the conserved cysteine through the conserved F or W. Each record gives: J gene, D gene, clone size, V gene, CDR3 protein, CDR3 DNA. A D gene is named only where the DNA matches it firmly. Where a row states a size, it is once, few, many or the class of an expanded clone; other rows omit it.

J: TRBJ2-2
D: TRBD2
size: -
V: TRBV2
CDR3: CASSDSGRNTGELFF
DNA: TGTGCCAGCAGTGATAGCGGGAGAAACACCGGGGAGCTGTTTTTT

J: TRBJ1-4
D: -
size: -
V: TRBV2
CDR3: CASSEIRTRDEKLFF
DNA: TGTGCCAGCAGTGAGATTCGGACACGGGATGAAAAACTGTTTTTT

J: TRBJ1-4
D: -
size: -
V: TRBV3-1/TRBV3-2
CDR3: CASSPFLRGEKLFF
DNA: TGTGCCAGCAGCCCTTTCCTGCGGGGTGAAAAACTGTTTTTT

J: TRBJ2-7
D: -
size: -
V: TRBV21-1
CDR3: CASSKLQGGYEQYF
DNA: TGTGCCAGCAGCAAACTTCAGGGGGGCTACGAGCAGTACTTC

J: TRBJ1-2
D: -
size: -
V: TRBV4-1
CDR3: CASSQDRSGRVGYTF
DNA: TGCGCCAGCAGCCAAGATAGGAGCGGTCGGGTTGGCTACACCTTC

J: TRBJ2-6
D: -
size: -
V: TRBV9
CDR3: CASIGGNSSSGANVLTF
DNA: TGTGCCAGCATCGGCGGGAATTCATCCTCTGGGGCCAACGTCCTGACTTTC

J: TRBJ2-7
D: TRBD1
size: once
V: TRBV2
CDR3: CASSGTGENYEQYF
DNA: TGTGCCAGCAGTGGGACAGGGGAAAACTACGAGCAGTACTTC

J: TRBJ2-3
D: TRBD2
size: -
V: TRBV18
CDR3: CASSPLAGDSTDTQYF
DNA: TGTGCCAGCTCACCACTAGCGGGAGACTCCACAGATACGCAGTATTTT

J: TRBJ2-7
D: TRBD2
size: once
V: TRBV6-1
CDR3: CASSVSPGGSSYEQYF
DNA: TGTGCCAGCAGTGTTTCGCCGGGGGGGTCCTCCTACGAGCAGTACTTC

J: TRBJ1-2
D: -
size: -
V: TRBV7-2
CDR3: CASSFPATTRYGYTF
DNA: TGTGCCAGCAGCTTCCCAGCGACCACCCGCTATGGCTACACCTTC

J: TRBJ2-2
D: TRBD1
size: -
V: TRBV5-1
CDR3: CASSPWTGPNTGELFF
DNA: TGCGCCAGCAGCCCGTGGACAGGCCCGAACACCGGGGAGCTGTTTTTT

J: TRBJ1-5
D: -
size: few
V: TRBV6-6
CDR3: CASSSDRQQPQHF
DNA: TGTGCCAGCAGCTCAGACAGACAACAGCCCCAGCATTTT

J: TRBJ2-7
D: -
size: -
V: TRBV29-1
CDR3: CSVEEQADTYEQYF
DNA: TGCAGCGTTGAAGAACAGGCAGATACCTACGAGCAGTACTTC